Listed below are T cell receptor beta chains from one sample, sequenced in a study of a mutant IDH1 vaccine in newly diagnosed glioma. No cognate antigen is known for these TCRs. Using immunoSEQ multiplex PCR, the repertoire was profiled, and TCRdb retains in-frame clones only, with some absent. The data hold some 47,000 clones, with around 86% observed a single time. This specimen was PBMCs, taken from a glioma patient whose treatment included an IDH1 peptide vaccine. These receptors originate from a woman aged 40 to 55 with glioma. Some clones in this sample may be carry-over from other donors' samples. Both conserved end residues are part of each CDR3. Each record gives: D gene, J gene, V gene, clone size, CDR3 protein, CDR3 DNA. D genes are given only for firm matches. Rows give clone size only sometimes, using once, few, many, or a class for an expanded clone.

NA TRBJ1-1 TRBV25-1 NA CASSERGGANTEAFF TGTGCCAGCAGTGAGAGGGGGGGCGCGAACACTGAAGCTTTCTTT
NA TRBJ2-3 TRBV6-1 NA CATAGDAATDTQYF TGTGCCACGGCCGGGGACGCGGCAACAGATACGCAGTATTTT
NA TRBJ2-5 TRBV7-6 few CASSFEGKETQYF TGTGCCAGCAGCTTTGAGGGAAAAGAGACCCAGTACTTC
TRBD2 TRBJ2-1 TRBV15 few CATSKESAGDTYNEQFF TGTGCCACCAGCAAGGAATCAGCGGGGGATACCTACAATGAGCAGTTCTTC
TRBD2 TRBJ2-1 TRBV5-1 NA CASSSGLAGPEQFF TGCGCCAGCAGCTCGGGACTAGCGGGCCCTGAGCAGTTCTTC
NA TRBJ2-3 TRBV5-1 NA CASSLDRADTQYF TGCGCCAGCAGCTTGGACAGGGCGGATACGCAGTATTTT
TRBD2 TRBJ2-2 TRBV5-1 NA CASSLGLAGVPSANTGELFF TGCGCCAGCAGCCTAGGACTAGCGGGAGTCCCTAGCGCGAACACCGGGGAGCTGTTTTTT
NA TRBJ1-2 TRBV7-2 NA CASSLEARYGYTF TGTGCCAGCAGCTTAGAGGCCCGCTATGGCTACACCTTC
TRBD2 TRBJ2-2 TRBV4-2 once CASSLAGGSPGELFF TGTGCCAGCAGTCTAGCGGGGGGATCTCCCGGGGAGCTGTTTTTT
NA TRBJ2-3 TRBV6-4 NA CASRPPQGYTDTQYF TGTGCCAGCAGACCCCCGCAGGGCTACACAGATACGCAGTATTTT
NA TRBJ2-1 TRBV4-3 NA CASSQDGGREQFF TGCGCCAGCAGCCAAGATGGGGGCAGAGAGCAGTTCTTC
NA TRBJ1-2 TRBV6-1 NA CASSEAGSGGEGYTF TGTGCCAGCAGTGAAGCGGGGTCGGGGGGCGAAGGCTACACCTTC
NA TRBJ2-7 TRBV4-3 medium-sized CASSQEPHSSYEQYF TGCGCCAGCAGCCAAGAGCCGCATAGCTCCTACGAGCAGTACTTC
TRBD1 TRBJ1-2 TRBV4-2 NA CASRDRDSILQGYTF TGTGCCAGCAGGGACAGGGACAGCATCTTACAAGGCTACACCTTC
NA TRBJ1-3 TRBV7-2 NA CASGPTTGAGNTIYF TGTGCCAGCGGACCAACGACAGGTGCTGGAAACACCATATATTTT